The 12 T cell receptor beta chains reported below all come from one sample, sequenced in a study of cytomegalovirus exposure and HLA in healthy donors. The PCR was carried out with 60 Vbeta primers and 13 Jbeta primers. Here immunoSEQ multiplex PCR was the method, and the copy in TCRdb shows in-frame clones only, minus some. The sample lists more than 150,000 clones; approximately 81% were seen once. Sequencing was performed on PBMCs. The receptors stem from a boy younger than 18 in good health and CMV-seronegative.

The count of this clone is one. This chain connects TRBV4-1 to TRBJ1-5, with D perhaps TRBD1 (6 bases). Germline V lookup: CDR1 MGHRA, CDR2 YSYEKL. This CDR3 is built from 16 residues. Trimming cost V 2 bases and J 8 bases, with 19 bases left between them. CDR3: CASSQPMDRTKEPQHF. The CDR3 bases are TGCGCCAGCAGCCAACCCATGGACAGAACGAAGGAGCCCCAGCATTTT.

The chain links TRBV9 to TRBJ2-3, with no clear D. Germline CDR1 reads SGDLS; CDR2 reads YYNGEE. The CDR3 sequence is 16 residues long. V was clipped by 2 bases and J by 0 bases, with 13 bases between them. The CDR3 coding sequence is TGTGCCAGCAGCGTCCCAGAAACGAAAAGCACAGATACGCAGTATTTT. Protein: CASSVPETKSTDTQYF.

The chain couples TRBV5-6 to TRBJ2-7; possible D gene TRBD2, 5 bases. The CDR3 extends over 14 amino acids. CDR1 is SGHDT, CDR2 YYEEEE, per germline. Deletions cut 4 bases from V and 0 bases from J, with 11 bases between. The CDR3 DNA reads TGTGCCAGCAGCCCACGGGAAAGCTCCTACGAGCAGTACTTC. Encoded protein: CASSPRESSYEQYF.

The V call is TRBV27, the J call TRBJ1-6, with D perhaps matching TRBD1 (6 bases). CDR1 is MNHEY, CDR2 SMNVEV, per germline (reference sequence). The CDR3 is 16 residues long. Trimming stripped 2 bases from V and 6 bases from J, with 14 bases between. CDR3 sequence reads: CASSLGRGTPNSPLHF. The CDR3 nucleotides are TGTGCCAGCAGTTTAGGCAGGGGAACCCCTAATTCACCCCTCCACTTT.

This clone was found a few times. V gene TRBV6-4 combines with J gene TRBJ2-3, with 9 nucleotides matching TRBD2. Germline trimming cut 3 bases from V and 2 bases from J; bases unmatched to any gene: 0. Germline lookup yields CDR1 MRHNA and CDR2 SNTAGT. The CDR3 is made up of 14 amino acids. CDR3 residues: CASSEGLATDTQYF. The CDR3 nucleotides are TGTGCCAGCAGTGAGGGACTAGCCACAGATACGCAGTATTTT.

This clone occurred a few times. The rearrangement joins TRBV6-4 to TRBJ2-1; perhaps TRBD1 as D (6 bases). In germline, CDR1 is MRHNA, CDR2 SNTAGT. There are 13 residues in the CDR3. The V end lost 3 bases, the J end lost 7 bases, and 10 bases lay between the germline ends. The CDR3 DNA reads TGTGCCAGCAGTGAAGGGGACACAAATGAGCAGTTCTTC. The encoded protein is CASSEGDTNEQFF.

This clone was counted once. The rearrangement uses TRBV6-4 and TRBJ1-1; D perhaps matches TRBD1 (5 bases). Trimming took off 7 bases at V and 0 bases at J, with 12 bases between the two ends. This CDR3 is 14 amino acids long. Germline CDR1 MRHNA, CDR2 SNTAGT. Here the CDR3 reads CASKAGVMNTEAFF. In DNA, the CDR3 is TGTGCCAGCAAGGCGGGGGTCATGAACACTGAAGCTTTCTTT.

The CDR3 spells CASSGRDRAPSGGNTIYF. For the CDR3, the DNA is TGTGCCAGCAGTGGCCGGGACAGGGCCCCCTCGGGTGGAAACACCATATATTTT. The genes are TRBV25-1 and TRBJ1-3, with 9 nucleotides matching TRBD1. CDR1 and CDR2 (germline): MGHDK, SYGVNS. The CDR3 has 18 residues. The trim removed 4 bases at V and 3 bases at J, leaving 13 bases unmatched.

The chain combines TRBV7-9 with TRBJ2-5; D ambiguous. CDR3 size: 15 residues. Germline V CDR1 and CDR2: SEHNR, FQNEAQ (reference sequence). V shed 4 bases and J shed 0 bases, with 12 bases lying between them. CDR3 nucleotide sequence: TGTGCCAGCAGCTCGCTTTCTGCGTACCAAGAGACCCAGTACTTC. This translates into CASSSLSAYQETQYF.

The chain combines TRBV30 with TRBJ1-2; 8 bases are a match to TRBD1. The CDR3 sequence is 14 residues long. Trimming cost V 1 base and J 3 bases; bases outside gene matches: 4. Germline CDR1 is GTSNPN and CDR2 is SVGIG (reference sequence). The CDR3 protein is CAWSATDRDYGYTF. The CDR3 DNA follows: TGTGCCTGGAGTGCGACGGACAGGGACTATGGCTACACCTTC. The complete variable domain, with remaining parts taken from reference TRBV30 and TRBJ1-2, reads SQTIHQWPATLVQPVGSPLSLECTVEGTSNPNLYWYRQAAGRGLQLLFYSVGIGQISSEVPQNLSASRPQDRQFILSSKKLLLSDSGFYLCAWSATDRDYGYTFGSGTRLTVV.

This sequence joins TRBV28 and TRBJ1-1; D perhaps matches TRBD1 (5 bases). The germline V and J ends were trimmed by 3 bases and 0 bases, with 14 bases remaining between them. From germline, CDR1 is MDHEN and CDR2 SYDVKM. This CDR3 region has 16 residues. CDR3 amino acids: CASSFAGPRMNTEAFF. CDR3 nucleotide sequence: TGTGCCAGCAGTTTTGCAGGGCCCCGTATGAACACTGAAGCTTTCTTT.

The CDR3 nucleotides are TGTGCCAGCAGGCACCCTTACTCTGGAAACACCATATATTTT. Translated, it gives CASRHPYSGNTIYF. The genes are TRBV19 and TRBJ1-3; no definite D call. The CDR3 consists of 14 residues. Trimming pared 9 bases from V and 0 bases from J, leaving 12 bases between. The germline gives CDR1 LNHDA, CDR2 SQIVND (reference sequence).